This T cell receptor beta chain was identified in a study of Ad26.COV2.S vaccination and SARS-CoV-2 variants. V dropped 2 bases and J dropped 4 bases, with 12 bases sitting between them. The germline V gene has CDR1 SGHRS and CDR2 YFSETQ. This CDR3 region has 15 residues. The assay was immunoSEQ multiplex PCR, and TCRdb's table has in-frame clones only and misses some. The sample carries some 290,000 clones, over 80% recorded once. This clone appeared a single time. Regarding treatment: about 20 received Ad26.COV2.S at low or high dose, single or two shots; 5 received placebo; per-sample allocation not given. All samples were drawn on day 63, counting from the first vaccine or placebo injection.

The chain has TRBV5-1 and TRBJ2-2; a possible D gene is TRBD1 (6 bases). This receptor was obtained from a person aged 18-60 years who received the Ad26.COV2.S COVID-19 vaccine or a placebo. Sequenced material: peripheral blood, taken in a trial of Ad26.COV2.S vaccine versus placebo. The CDR3 coding sequence is TGCGCCAGCAGCTTCTCGATACAGGGCACCGGGGAGCTGTTTTTT. Translating gives CASSFSIQGTGELFF.